Sequencing of this T cell receptor (beta chain) was carried out in a study of cytomegalovirus exposure and HLA in healthy donors. Germline loops: CDR1 MGHDK, CDR2 SYGVNS. The CDR3 sequence is 14 residues long. Primers included in the PCR were 60 Vbeta and 13 Jbeta primers. Assay used: immunoSEQ multiplex PCR; TCRdb lists only in-frame clones, some missing. The data contain 150,000 to 200,000 clones, 55% to 75% of them singletons. The source is a human donor in good health. The rearrangement links TRBV25-1 to TRBJ2-5; 8 positions agree with TRBD2. Gene TRBJ2-7 matches the end of the DNA better, so the J call may be wrong. The sample taken for sequencing was PBMCs. The CDR3 DNA reads as TGTGCCAGCAGTGGGGCGGGGGGACTCTACGAGCAGTACTTC. Residues: CASSGAGGLYEQYF.